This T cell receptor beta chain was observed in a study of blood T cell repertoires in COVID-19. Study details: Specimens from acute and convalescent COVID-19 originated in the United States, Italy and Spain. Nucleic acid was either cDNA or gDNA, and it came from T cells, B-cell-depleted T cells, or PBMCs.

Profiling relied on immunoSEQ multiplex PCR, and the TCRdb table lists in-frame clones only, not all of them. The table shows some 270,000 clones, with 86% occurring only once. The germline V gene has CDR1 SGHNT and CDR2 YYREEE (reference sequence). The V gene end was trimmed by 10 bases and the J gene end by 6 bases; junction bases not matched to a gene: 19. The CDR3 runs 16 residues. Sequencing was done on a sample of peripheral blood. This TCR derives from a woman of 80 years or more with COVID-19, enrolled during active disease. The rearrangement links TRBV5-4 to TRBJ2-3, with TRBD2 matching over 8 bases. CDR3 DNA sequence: TGTGCCTGGGGCGGCGCGGGGGGCGCCCGGGGGGATACGCAGTATTTT. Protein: CAWGGAGGARGDTQYF.